Following are 27 T cell receptor beta chains from one sample sequenced in a study of regulatory T cells in long-lasting Graves disease. Time point denoted: newly diagnosed GD, antithyroid drugs for less than 3 months. PBMC RNA served as the TCR library source. The TCR beta library used iRepertoire HTBI primers with Arm-PCR amplification of CDR3. Each CDR3 protein gets one entry after TCRdb re-called the multiplex PCR reads with MiXCR. Of a few hundred thousand distinct CDR3 sequences in the sample, around 18% were seen once. In addition, the sample was reused for a study of T cells in Graves' hyperthyroidism and ophthalmopathy.

The sample in question was peripheral blood mononuclear cells (PBMCs), obtained at new diagnosis, from a patient treated with antithyroid drugs. The origin of the receptors is a woman aged 30 to 39 with Graves disease.

The sample holds many counts of this clonotype. The rearrangement uses TRBV3-1 and TRBJ1-6; D is undetermined. V lost 0 bases to trimming and J lost 7 bases, with 4 bases between them. Germline CDR1 is LGHDT and CDR2 is YNNKEL (reference sequence). The CDR3 spans 13 residues. DNA for the CDR3: TGTGCCAGCAGCCAAGAGCAGAATTCACCCCTCCACTTT. Its translation: CASSQEQNSPLHF.

This clonotype was recorded at least ten times. The J gene is TRBJ1-1, the V gene TRBV12-3 or TRBV12-4; no definite D call. V dropped 5 bases and J dropped 4 bases, with 14 bases sitting between them. This CDR3 has 14 residues. The CDR3 here is CASSEDPTRTEAFF. The DNA of the CDR3 is TGTGCCAGCAGTGAAGACCCGACGCGCACTGAAGCTTTCTTT.

This clonotype was observed many times. The chain uses TRBV7-8 and TRBJ1-1; TRBD1 is a possible D gene (5 bases). Trimming cost V 1 base and J 6 bases, with 15 bases left between them. CDR1 and CDR2 from the germline V gene are SGHVS and FQNEAQ. This CDR3 spans 15 amino acids. In nucleotides, the CDR3 is TGTGCCAGCAGCTTAGTGCCGGGGCAAGGTTCTGAAGCTTTCTTT. Protein: CASSLVPGQGSEAFF.

Comments on this clonotype: A much larger clone lies a single base off, so this may be a read error. The V gene is TRBV7-9, the J gene TRBJ1-1; no clear D gene. Looked up from germline, CDR1 is SEHNR and CDR2 is FQNEAQ (reference sequence). The length of the CDR3 is 14 residues. This CDR3 reads CVSSPLVGRTEAFF. CDR3 bases: TGTGTCAGCAGCCCCCTCGTGGGGAGGACTGAAGCTTTCTTT.

This clonotype was observed many times. The chain recombines TRBV7-2 with TRBJ2-5; possibly TRBD2 for D (7 bases). Trimming cost V 0 bases and J 5 bases, with 13 bases left between them. The germline gives CDR1 SGHTA, CDR2 FQGNSA. CDR3 length: 15 residues. For the CDR3, the DNA is TGTGCCAGCAGCTTAGCGGGGGGGCCTAGGGAGACCCAGTACTTC. Translated: CASSLAGGPRETQYF.

In this sample, this clonotype turned up many times. The chain is built from TRBV7-3 and TRBJ1-2, with D possibly being TRBD1 (6 bases). Germline V gene lookup returns CDR1 SGHTA and CDR2 FQGTGA. This CDR3 region has 13 residues. V was clipped by 3 bases and J by 1 base, with 6 bases between them. The CDR3: CASSLDSNYGYTF. CDR3 bases: TGTGCCAGCAGCTTGGACAGTAACTATGGCTACACCTTC.

This clonotype has ten or more counts. DNA of the CDR3: TGTGCCAGCAGCTTAGCGTGGGCAGGGGGGAGTGAAAAACTGTTTTTT. This gives the protein CASSLAWAGGSEKLFF. The chain links TRBV7-2 to TRBJ1-4, with 7 bases that match TRBD1. V lost 0 bases to trimming and J lost 7 bases; unmatched junction nucleotides: 8. The CDR3 has 16 amino acids. CDR1 and CDR2 (germline): SGHTA, FQGNSA.

This clonotype occurred many times. The CDR3 nucleotides read TGTGCCAGCAGTTTCTGGGACAGGGTAAGAGAAGCCATAGGGACAGATACGCAGTATTTT. Residues: CASSFWDRVREAIGTDTQYF. The rearrangement links TRBV12-3 or TRBV12-4 to TRBJ2-3; 9 nucleotides agree with TRBD1. This CDR3 contains 20 residues. J gave up 3 bases and V 3 bases, and 19 bases lay outside the gene matches.

This clonotype was counted ten times or more. The final CDR3 position lacks the conserved phenylalanine or tryptophan, pointing to a likely read error. The V and J genes are TRBV6-1 and TRBJ1-1; D remains ambiguous. V lost 7 bases and J 1 base, leaving 16 bases between the germline ends. CDR1 is MNHNS and CDR2 is SASEGT in the germline V gene. The CDR3 length is 15 residues. The CDR3 sequence is CASTPGVWGNTEAFS. CDR3 coding DNA: TGTGCCAGCACACCCGGGGTATGGGGGAACACTGAAGCTTTCTCT.

This clonotype was counted ten times or more. The chain joins TRBV5-1 to TRBJ2-1; the match to TRBD1 covers 10 bases. CDR1 is SGHRS and CDR2 is YFSETQ in the germline V gene. The CDR3 is made up of 17 amino acids. The V gene end was trimmed by 2 bases and the J gene end by 8 bases; junction bases not matched to a gene: 13. The CDR3 loop is CASSFLPGQGTGDEQFF. CDR3 DNA: TGCGCCAGCAGCTTCCTACCGGGACAGGGGACGGGAGATGAGCAGTTCTTC.

This clonotype was recorded at least ten times. The J gene is TRBJ1-1, the V gene TRBV12-3 or TRBV12-4; D gene uncertain. The ends were cut back, 5 bases at V and 0 bases at J, with 13 bases in the middle. This CDR3 contains 15 residues. CDR3 protein: CASSDGSLMNTEAFF. The CDR3 DNA follows: TGTGCCAGCAGTGACGGATCACTTATGAACACTGAAGCTTTCTTT.

This clonotype was seen ten or more times. The chain joins TRBV15 to TRBJ1-5, with D maybe TRBD1 (5 bases). The V and J ends lost 4 bases and 4 bases respectively, with 17 bases between them. In germline, CDR1 is LNHNV, CDR2 YYDKDF (reference sequence). The CDR3 is 16 amino acids. CDR3 protein: CATSNPVTARNQPQHF. The CDR3 DNA is TGTGCCACCAGCAATCCGGTGACAGCACGAAATCAGCCCCAGCATTTT.

The sample holds many counts of this clonotype. The chain has TRBV3-1 and TRBJ2-5; weak D call: TRBD1 (5 bases). This CDR3 is built from 13 residues. Germline assignment: CDR1 LGHDT and CDR2 YNNKEL (reference sequence). The V gene lost 1 base and the J gene lost 7 bases, with 10 bases spanning the gap. CDR3 nucleotide sequence: TGTGCCAGCAGCCAAGGTCAGGGCGGGACCCAGTACTTC. It translates to CASSQGQGGTQYF.

Details on this clonotype: This may come from a read error, since a much larger clone is one base off. V and J are TRBV11-2 and TRBJ2-6; possible D gene TRBD1, 5 bases. Germline loops: CDR1 SGHAT, CDR2 FQNNGV. This CDR3 is 16 amino acids long. CDR3 region: CASSLGSQIGASVLTF. The CDR3 region has the DNA TGTGCCAGCAGCTTAGGTTCTCAGATTGGGGCCAGCGTCCTGACTTTC.

The table lists this clonotype with many counts. The V and J genes are TRBV20-1 and TRBJ2-1, with 11 bases identical to TRBD2. The junction had 15 bases not matched to a gene; V was cut back by 3 bases and J by 8 bases. The CDR3 is made up of 17 amino acids. Germline V gene lookup returns CDR1 DFQATT and CDR2 SNEGSKA (reference sequence). The CDR3 here is CSASRSGGAGGVDEQFF. CDR3 nucleotides: TGCAGTGCTAGCCGTAGCGGGGGGGCTGGAGGTGTCGATGAGCAGTTCTTC.

This clonotype turned up a few times. As DNA, the CDR3 is TGTGCCGGACAGGGGGTTTCCTACGAGCAGTACTTC. This codes for CAGQGVSYEQYF. The J gene is TRBJ2-7, the V gene TRBV6-2 or TRBV6-3, with 10 bases matching TRBD1. The CDR3 has 12 amino acids. The J segment lost 1 base and the V segment lost 11 bases, leaving 2 bases of the junction unmatched. The germline V gene has CDR1 MNHEY and CDR2 SVGEGT.

This clonotype showed up many times. The chain combines TRBV3-1 with TRBJ2-5, with 13 nucleotides matching TRBD2. Germline V gene lookup returns CDR1 LGHDT and CDR2 YNNKEL (reference sequence). The CDR3 has 16 amino acids. Germline trimming cut 3 bases from V and 4 bases from J; bases unmatched to any gene: 5. Here the CDR3 DNA reads TGTGCCAGCAGCCACCAACTAGCGGGGGGGCGAGAGACCCAGTACTTC. Translating it yields CASSHQLAGGRETQYF.

This clonotype has only a few counts. V usage is TRBV5-5 and J usage is TRBJ2-7; D not certain. Germline V lookup: CDR1 SGHKS, CDR2 YYEKEE (reference sequence). The CDR3 runs to 15 residues. V was pared by 4 bases and J by 5 bases, with 19 bases between. CDR3 amino acids: CASSASWGPLDEQYF. The CDR3 DNA follows: TGTGCCAGCAGCGCCTCTTGGGGTCCCCTAGACGAGCAGTACTTC.

This clonotype was counted between two and nine times. The chain joins TRBV19 to TRBJ2-7, with D unresolved. CDR3 length equals 16 residues. Germline V lookup: CDR1 LNHDA, CDR2 SQIVND (reference sequence). V lost 0 bases and J 0 bases, leaving 12 bases between the germline ends. The CDR3: CASSIDSQVNSYEQYF. The CDR3 DNA sequence: TGTGCCAGTAGTATAGATTCCCAGGTCAACTCCTACGAGCAGTACTTC.

The table lists this clonotype with many counts. The gene calls are TRBV6-1 and TRBJ2-7; weak D call: TRBD2 (6 bases). Germline CDR1 and CDR2: MNHNS and SASEGT. With 5 bases removed from V and 2 bases from J, the gap between germline ends came to 22 bases. CDR3 size: 17 residues. CDR3: CASSPTWRAAGTYEQYF. CDR3 DNA: TGTGCCAGCAGTCCTACATGGAGGGCAGCCGGAACCTACGAGCAGTACTTC.

This clonotype came up many times. The V gene is TRBV2, the J gene TRBJ1-5; maybe TRBD1 (6 bases). The length of the CDR3 is 16 residues. Germline V gene data show CDR1 as SNHLY and CDR2 as FYNNEI. Between the trimmed V and J ends, which lost 1 base and 5 bases, there was a span of 15 bases. This chain's CDR3 is CASSEGGGRSHQPQHF. The CDR3 bases are TGTGCCAGCAGTGAAGGTGGGGGCAGGAGCCATCAGCCCCAGCATTTT.

This clonotype was seen many times. The chain recombines TRBV3-1 with TRBJ1-2; maybe TRBD1 (5 bases). Germline loops: CDR1 LGHDT, CDR2 YNNKEL (reference sequence). The CDR3 covers 14 residues. Trimming left V 1 base short and J 4 bases short, with 10 bases between. CDR3 sequence: CASSQGRGGYGYTF. The CDR3 region has the DNA TGTGCCAGCAGCCAAGGAAGGGGAGGCTATGGCTACACCTTC. Combining the CDR3 with reference TRBV3-1 and TRBJ1-2 gives the whole variable domain DTAVSQTPKYLVTQMGNDKSIKCEQNLGHDTMYWYKQDSKKFLKIMFSYNNKELIINETVPNRFSPKSPDKAHLNLHINSLELGDSAVYFCASSQGRGGYGYTFGSGTRLTVV.

This clonotype has at least ten counts. This chain joins TRBV11-2 and TRBJ2-2; possibly TRBD1 or TRBD2 for D (7 bases each). CDR3 length: 16 residues. V was cut by 5 bases and J by 5 bases, with 18 bases left in between. CDR1 and CDR2 from the germline V gene are SGHAT and FQNNGV. The CDR3 DNA sequence: TGTGCCAGCAGCCCTCGGGGGGCAGGGGGGACCGGGGAGCTGTTTTTT. It is translated as CASSPRGAGGTGELFF.

The chain combines TRBV20-1 with TRBJ1-1; 8 nucleotides align to TRBD1. CDR3 length: 12 residues. With V trimmed by 5 bases and J by 5 bases, 4 bases remained unmatched. Germline V gene data show CDR1 as DFQATT and CDR2 as SNEGSKA (reference sequence). The CDR3 loop is CSAGQGLTEAFF. CDR3 in DNA: TGCAGTGCTGGACAGGGTTTGACTGAAGCTTTCTTT.

The chain carries TRBV10-2 and TRBJ1-6, with a possible D match to TRBD1 (5 bases). V lost 3 bases to trimming and J lost 10 bases, with 10 bases between them. Germline CDR1 WSHSY, CDR2 SAAADI. The CDR3 contains 13 residues. CDR3 amino acids: CASSDRVRSPLHF. CDR3 in DNA: TGCGCCAGCAGTGACAGGGTTCGGTCACCCCTCCACTTT.

This clonotype was found many times. The V gene is TRBV5-5, the J gene TRBJ1-5; D possibly corresponds to TRBD1 (5 bases). Germline V gives CDR1 SGHKS, CDR2 YYEKEE (reference sequence). This CDR3 contains 14 residues. With 4 bases removed from V and 5 bases from J, the gap between germline ends came to 13 bases. The CDR3 sequence is CASSQDSVYQPQHF. The CDR3 DNA is TGTGCCAGCAGCCAAGACAGTGTTTATCAGCCCCAGCATTTT.

This clonotype was picked up many times. The chain employs TRBV7-9 and TRBJ2-1; 8 bases fit TRBD2. The germline V gene has CDR1 SEHNR and CDR2 FQNEAQ (reference sequence). CDR3 length: 15 residues. The trim removed 5 bases at V and 5 bases at J, leaving 8 bases unmatched. CDR3 in amino acids: CASSPPGTRDNEQFF. In nucleotides, the CDR3 is TGTGCCAGCAGCCCCCCCGGGACTAGGGACAATGAGCAGTTCTTC.